The 11 T cell receptor beta chains given below trace back to one sample, sequenced in a study of shared clonotypes between healthy human individuals. Naive CD8 cells lacked CD45RO, underwent positive selection for CCR7 and left out terminally differentiated effector memory CD45RA+ cells. Profiled with immunoSEQ multiplex PCR; TCRdb holds only in-frame clones, not every one. The sample has about 870,000 clones, about 92% seen once. Sequencing input: naive CD8+ T cells sorted from blood. Receptors were obtained from a man aged 30-40 years in good health.

The rearrangement links TRBV11-2 to TRBJ1-2, with no clear D. In germline, CDR1 is SGHAT, CDR2 FQNNGV. V was pared by 4 bases and J by 3 bases, with 24 bases between. This CDR3 region has 18 residues. This CDR3 is CASSSTPGAEGSYYGYTF. CDR3 DNA sequence: TGTGCCAGCAGCTCTACCCCGGGCGCCGAGGGATCGTACTATGGCTACACCTTC.

J is TRBJ1-5 and V is TRBV27, with a weak D call TRBD1 (5 bases). The CDR3 runs 13 residues. Trimming took 3 bases from V and 5 from J, leaving 8 bases between them. Germline lookup yields CDR1 MNHEY and CDR2 SMNVEV (reference sequence). This CDR3 reads CASSFGQDQPQHF. In DNA form, the CDR3 reads TGTGCCAGCAGTTTCGGACAAGATCAGCCCCAGCATTTT.

This chain uses TRBV7-9 with TRBJ2-1; D tentatively fits TRBD1 or TRBD2 (5 bases each). Germline CDR1 reads SEHNR; CDR2 reads FQNEAQ (reference sequence). V was shortened by 5 bases and J by 8 bases, with 19 bases between the two germline ends. The CDR3 is 15 residues long. The CDR3 DNA reads as TGTGCCAGCAGCCACCGGGACCCGGGGAAAGATGAGCAGTTCTTC. It encodes CASSHRDPGKDEQFF.

This rearrangement joins TRBV19 to TRBJ2-1, with 10 positions matching TRBD2. The CDR3 is 16 residues long. CDR1 LNHDA and CDR2 SQIVND come from the germline V gene (reference sequence). The ends lost 5 bases at V and 4 bases at J; junction bases unmatched: 8. Written as DNA, the CDR3 is TGTGCCAGTAGTCCCCCGGGACTAGCGTTATACAATGAGCAGTTCTTC. This gives the protein CASSPPGLALYNEQFF.

The chain carries TRBV5-1 and TRBJ2-3, with 9 bases identical to TRBD2. The V gene's germline CDR1 is SGHRS and CDR2 YFSETQ. With 5 bases clipped from V and 4 bases from J, the junction kept 11 bases outside the gene matches. The CDR3 has 16 amino acids. The CDR3 loop reads CASRTPQGGRADTQYF. The CDR3 nucleotides are TGCGCCAGCAGAACCCCTCAAGGCGGGAGGGCAGATACGCAGTATTTT.

This clone was counted a few times. Other DNA sequences of this sample code for an identical CDR3. The gene calls are TRBV10-3 and TRBJ1-1; D uncertain. The V end was cut by 2 bases, the J end by 1 base, with 2 bases between. The CDR3 runs to 12 residues. Germline lookup yields CDR1 ENHRY and CDR2 SYGVKD. CDR3 sequence reads: CAISEQNTEAFF. Written as DNA, the CDR3 is TGTGCCATCAGTGAGCAGAACACTGAAGCTTTCTTT.

As to this clone: This specimen includes other DNA sequences encoding the same CDR3. This CDR3 is CASSSAGLYNEQFF. CDR3 bases: TGTGCCAGCAGTTCAGCGGGCCTTTACAATGAGCAGTTCTTC. V is TRBV27 and J is TRBJ2-1; D may be TRBD2 (6 bases). V was pared by 4 bases and J by 4 bases, with 11 bases between. Germline loops: CDR1 MNHEY, CDR2 SMNVEV (reference sequence). The CDR3 has 14 amino acids.

CDR3 nucleotide sequence: TGCAGCGTTACAGGGGCCACCTACGAGCAGTACTTC. Its protein is CSVTGATYEQYF. V and J are TRBV29-1 and TRBJ2-7, with TRBD1 matching 7 bases. The CDR3 runs to 12 residues. The germline gives CDR1 SQVTM, CDR2 ANQGSEA. V was pared by 5 bases and J by 2 bases, with 3 bases of the junction left unmatched.

The chain is built from TRBV27 and TRBJ2-1; 8 bases fit TRBD1. After removal of 5 bases from V and 0 bases from J, the junction contained 6 bases not matched to a gene. The CDR3 contains 16 residues. In germline, CDR1 is MNHEY, CDR2 SMNVEV (reference sequence). Here the CDR3 DNA reads TGTGCCAGCAGTCCATGGACAGGGAGCTCCTACAATGAGCAGTTCTTC. It specifies CASSPWTGSSYNEQFF.

The rearrangement joins TRBV11-2 to TRBJ2-1; tentatively, D is TRBD1 or TRBD2 (5 bases each). Germline CDR1 is SGHAT and CDR2 is FQNNGV. The CDR3 length is 15 residues. Trimming cost V 4 bases and J 9 bases, with 19 bases left between them. The CDR3 sequence is CASSSWSGRAGEQFF. The CDR3 DNA sequence: TGTGCCAGCAGCTCCTGGTCGGGCAGGGCGGGTGAGCAGTTCTTC.

The rearrangement uses TRBV19 and TRBJ2-7; 8 nucleotides agree with TRBD1. The V segment lost 7 bases and the J segment 2 bases; nucleotides outside the gene matches: 7. The CDR3 runs to 14 residues. Germline V gene lookup returns CDR1 LNHDA and CDR2 SQIVND (reference sequence). The CDR3 region is CASNPTGDTYEQYF. In DNA form, the CDR3 reads TGTGCCAGTAACCCGACAGGGGATACCTACGAGCAGTACTTC.